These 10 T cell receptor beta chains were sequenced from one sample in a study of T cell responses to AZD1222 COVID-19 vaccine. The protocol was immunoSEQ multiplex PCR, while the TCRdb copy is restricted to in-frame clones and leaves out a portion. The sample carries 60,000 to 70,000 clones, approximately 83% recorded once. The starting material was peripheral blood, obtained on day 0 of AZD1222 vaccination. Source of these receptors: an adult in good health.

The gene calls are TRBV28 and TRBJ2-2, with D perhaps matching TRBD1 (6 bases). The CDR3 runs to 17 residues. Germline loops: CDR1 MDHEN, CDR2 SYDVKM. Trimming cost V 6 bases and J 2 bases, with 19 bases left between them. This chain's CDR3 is CASRLLPGHINTGELFF. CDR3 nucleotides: TGTGCCAGCAGATTACTCCCGGGACACATTAACACCGGGGAGCTGTTTTTT.

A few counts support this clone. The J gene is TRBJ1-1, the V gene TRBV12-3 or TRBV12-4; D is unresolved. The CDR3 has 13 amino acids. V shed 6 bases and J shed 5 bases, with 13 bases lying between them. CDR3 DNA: TGTGCCAGCAGAAAATTCACTGGGACTGAAGCTTTCTTT. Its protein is CASRKFTGTEAFF.

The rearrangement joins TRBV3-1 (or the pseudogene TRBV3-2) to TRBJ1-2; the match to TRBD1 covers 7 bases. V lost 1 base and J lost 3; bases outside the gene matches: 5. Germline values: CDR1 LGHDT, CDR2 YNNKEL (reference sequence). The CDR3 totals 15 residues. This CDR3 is CASSQGGQPYYGYTF. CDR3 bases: TGTGCCAGCAGCCAAGGGGGACAGCCATACTATGGCTACACCTTC.

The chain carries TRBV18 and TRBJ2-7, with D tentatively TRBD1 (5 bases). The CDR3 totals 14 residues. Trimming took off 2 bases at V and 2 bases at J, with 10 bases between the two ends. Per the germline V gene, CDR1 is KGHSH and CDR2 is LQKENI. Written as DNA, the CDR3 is TGTGCCAGCTCACCAGACAGCGCACCCTACGAGCAGTACTTC. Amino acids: CASSPDSAPYEQYF. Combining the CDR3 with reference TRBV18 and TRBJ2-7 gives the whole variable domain NAGVMQNPRHLVRRRGQEARLRCSPMKGHSHVYWYRQLPEEGLKFMVYLQKENIIDESGMPKERFSAEFPKEGPSILRIQQVVRGDSAAYFCASSPDSAPYEQYFGPGTRLTVT.

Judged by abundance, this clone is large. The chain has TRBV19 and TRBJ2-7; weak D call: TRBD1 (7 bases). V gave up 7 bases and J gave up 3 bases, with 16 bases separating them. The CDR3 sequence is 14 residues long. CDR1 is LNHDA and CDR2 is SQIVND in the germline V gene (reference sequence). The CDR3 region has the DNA TGTGCCAGTAAAATGAGACAGGGACTCTACGAGCAGTACTTC. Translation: CASKMRQGLYEQYF.

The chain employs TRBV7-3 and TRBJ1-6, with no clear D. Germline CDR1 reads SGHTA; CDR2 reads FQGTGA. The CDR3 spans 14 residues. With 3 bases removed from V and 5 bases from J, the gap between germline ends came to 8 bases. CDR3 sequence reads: CASSFLHNNSPLHF. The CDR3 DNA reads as TGTGCCAGCAGCTTTCTACACAATAATTCACCCCTCCACTTT.

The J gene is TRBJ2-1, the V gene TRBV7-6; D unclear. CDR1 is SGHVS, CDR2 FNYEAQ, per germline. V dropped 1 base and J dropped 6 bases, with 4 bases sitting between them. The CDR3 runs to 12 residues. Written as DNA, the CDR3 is TGTGCCAGCAGCTTAGGGCTCAATGAGCAGTTCTTC. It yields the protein CASSLGLNEQFF.

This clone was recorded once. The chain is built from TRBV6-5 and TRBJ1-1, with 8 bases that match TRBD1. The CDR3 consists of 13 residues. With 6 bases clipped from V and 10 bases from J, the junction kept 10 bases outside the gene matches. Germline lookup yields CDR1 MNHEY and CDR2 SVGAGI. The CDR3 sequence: CASRQQGEGGAFF. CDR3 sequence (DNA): TGTGCCAGCAGACAACAGGGGGAAGGGGGAGCTTTCTTT.

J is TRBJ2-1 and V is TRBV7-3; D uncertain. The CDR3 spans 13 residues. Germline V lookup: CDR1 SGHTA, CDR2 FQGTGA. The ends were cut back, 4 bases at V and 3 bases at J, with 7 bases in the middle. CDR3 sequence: CASSSPIYNEQFF. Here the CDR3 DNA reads TGTGCCAGCAGCTCCCCCATCTACAATGAGCAGTTCTTC.

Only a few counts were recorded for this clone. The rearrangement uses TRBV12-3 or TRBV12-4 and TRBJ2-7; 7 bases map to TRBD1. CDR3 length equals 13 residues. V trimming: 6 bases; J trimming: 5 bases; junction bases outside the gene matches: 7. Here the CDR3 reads CASRQRGRNEQYF. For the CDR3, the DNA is TGTGCCAGCAGACAAAGGGGGCGGAACGAGCAGTACTTC.